These 32 T cell receptor beta chains originate from one sample sequenced in a study of T cell responses to AZD1222 COVID-19 vaccine. The table came from immunoSEQ multiplex PCR; TCRdb's copy has only in-frame clones and leaves some out. This sample carries 150,000 to 200,000 clones, around 90% of them seen once, and the ten largest clones take approximately 10%. This specimen consisted of peripheral blood, obtained 28 days after the second AZD1222 dose. These receptors were obtained from an adult who received the AZD1222 COVID-19 vaccine.

This clone occurred a few times. The chain links TRBV7-3 to TRBJ2-2, with 13 positions matching TRBD2. In germline, CDR1 is SGHTA, CDR2 FQGTGA. This CDR3 has 16 amino acids. The trim removed 4 bases at V and 4 bases at J, leaving 3 bases unmatched. The CDR3 DNA is TGTGCCAGCAGCTCCCGGACTAGCGGGGGCACCGGGGAGCTGTTTTTT. It translates to CASSSRTSGGTGELFF.

The rearrangement uses TRBV27 and TRBJ1-1; 9 bases map to TRBD1. The CDR3 is made up of 15 amino acids. Unmatched junction bases numbered 7, after V lost 4 bases and J lost 4 bases. CDR1 and CDR2 from the germline V gene are MNHEY and SMNVEV (reference sequence). CDR3 residues: CASSWKGQGFTEAFF. In nucleotides, the CDR3 is TGTGCCAGCAGTTGGAAGGGACAGGGCTTCACTGAAGCTTTCTTT.

This clone has a single count. The CDR3 DNA sequence: TGTGCCAGCACCCTACTTCCTACAGCTCCAAATTCACCCCTCCACTTT. Translated: CASTLLPTAPNSPLHF. The V gene is TRBV27, the J gene TRBJ1-6; D is ambiguous. This CDR3 contains 16 residues. The germline V gene has CDR1 MNHEY and CDR2 SMNVEV (reference sequence). The germline V and J ends were trimmed by 7 bases and 7 bases, with 20 bases remaining between them.

In its sample, this clone was seen once. This sequence joins TRBV7-9 and TRBJ1-1; 9 nucleotides match TRBD1. J was trimmed by 6 bases and V by 2 bases; bases with no gene match: 16. The CDR3 consists of 18 residues. The germline V gene encodes CDR1 SEHNR and CDR2 FQNEAQ (reference sequence). CDR3 DNA: TGTGCCAGCAGCTTATTAGGGACAGGGATTAGAGGGGTGGCTGAAGCTTTCTTT. Translating it yields CASSLLGTGIRGVAEAFF. The variable domain in full, completed from reference TRBV7-9 and TRBJ1-1, reads DTGVSQNPRHKITKRGQNVTFRCDPISEHNRLYWYRQTLGQGPEFLTYFQNEAQLEKSRLLSDRFSAERPKGSFSTLEIQRTEQGDSAMYLCASSLLGTGIRGVAEAFFGQGTRLTVV.

This clone was found once. The chain combines TRBV4-2 with TRBJ2-7; D possibly corresponds to TRBD1 (5 bases). Trimming removed 1 base at V and 7 bases at J, with 14 bases between. The length of the CDR3 is 14 residues. Germline-derived CDR1 and CDR2 are LGHNA and YNFKEQ. The CDR3 loop reads CASSQGEGASEQYF. CDR3 coding DNA: TGTGCCAGCAGCCAAGGGGAAGGGGCTAGTGAGCAGTACTTC.

The genes are TRBV28 and TRBJ1-6; D gene ambiguous. Trimming took 8 bases from V and 7 from J, leaving 15 bases between them. This CDR3 region has 14 residues. In germline, CDR1 is MDHEN, CDR2 SYDVKM. This CDR3 is CASRVTPRNSPLHF. The DNA for the CDR3 is TGTGCCAGCCGCGTCACCCCCCGGAATTCACCCCTCCACTTT.

The chain recombines TRBV6-2 or TRBV6-3 with TRBJ1-1; D unresolved. The V gene's germline CDR1 is MNHEY and CDR2 SVGEGT. V lost 4 bases and J lost 1, with 10 bases in between. The CDR3 totals 14 residues. The CDR3 loop reads CASSSTAPNTEAFF. DNA for the CDR3: TGTGCCAGCAGTTCAACAGCTCCGAACACTGAAGCTTTCTTT.

The sample holds one count of this clone. The rearrangement uses TRBV15 and TRBJ1-1; D possibly corresponds to TRBD1 (6 bases). This CDR3 comprises 13 residues. Per germline, CDR1 LNHNV and CDR2 YYDKDF (reference sequence). Trimming removed 6 bases from V and 6 bases from J, with 14 bases in between. DNA of the CDR3: TGTGCCACCAGTACAGGGAGTTGGGCTGAAGCTTTCTTT. The encoded protein is CATSTGSWAEAFF.

The chain has TRBV6-4 and TRBJ2-7, with 11 positions matching TRBD2. This CDR3 has 14 residues. CDR1 is MRHNA and CDR2 is SNTAGT in the germline V gene. V dropped 4 bases and J dropped 6; count of bases not matched to a gene: 5. CDR3 residues: CASSALAGGAEQYF. Written as DNA, the CDR3 is TGTGCCAGCAGTGCTCTAGCGGGGGGAGCCGAGCAGTACTTC.

This chain joins TRBV30 and TRBJ1-1; D gene unclear. Germline CDR1 is GTSNPN and CDR2 is SVGIG (reference sequence). V lost 0 bases and J 3 bases, leaving 11 bases between the germline ends. The length of the CDR3 is 14 residues. This chain's CDR3 is CAWSVPGSDTEAFF. DNA of the CDR3: TGTGCCTGGAGTGTACCGGGGAGTGACACTGAAGCTTTCTTT.

The gene calls are TRBV6-6 and TRBJ1-1; 7 positions match TRBD1. The V gene's germline CDR1 is MNHNY and CDR2 SVGAGI (reference sequence). The CDR3 is 16 residues long. The junction had 6 bases not matched to a gene; V was cut back by 2 bases and J by 0 bases. In nucleotides, the CDR3 is TGTGCCAGCAGTTACGCGTTGACAGGGATGAACACTGAAGCTTTCTTT. It codes for CASSYALTGMNTEAFF.

The chain carries TRBV7-3 and TRBJ2-3; no clear D. CDR3 size: 13 residues. With 2 bases removed from V and 4 bases from J, the gap between germline ends came to 7 bases. The germline CDR1 and CDR2 sequences are SGHTA and FQGTGA. CDR3 protein: CASSLDFADTQYF. As DNA, the CDR3 is TGTGCCAGCAGCTTAGATTTTGCAGATACGCAGTATTTT.

As DNA, the CDR3 is TGCGCCAGCAGGTGGTTGCGGGCCTCCACAGATACGCAGTATTTT. Its protein product is CASRWLRASTDTQYF. The chain is built from TRBV5-1 and TRBJ2-3; the D gene is possibly TRBD2 (5 bases). This CDR3 contains 15 residues. V dropped 5 bases and J dropped 2 bases, with 15 bases sitting between them. Germline V gene lookup returns CDR1 SGHRS and CDR2 YFSETQ.

The chain combines TRBV6-6 with TRBJ1-3; D gene uncertain. Germline CDR1 and CDR2: MNHNY and SVGAGI (reference sequence). There are 15 residues in the CDR3. Trimming stripped 0 bases from V and 6 bases from J, with 12 bases between. CDR3 nucleotide sequence: TGTGCCAGCAGTTACTCGAGCCGGCTGTCAAACACCATATATTTT. Its protein is CASSYSSRLSNTIYF.

The chain combines TRBV5-6 with TRBJ2-7, with 8 nucleotides matching TRBD1. V shed 6 bases, J shed 1 base, and the junction held 9 bases outside the gene matches. The CDR3 is 15 amino acids. Germline CDR1 is SGHDT and CDR2 is YYEEEE. The CDR3 sequence is CASTAGTGYSYEQYF. CDR3 coding DNA: TGTGCCAGCACTGCCGGGACAGGCTATTCCTACGAGCAGTACTTC. The complete variable domain, with remaining parts taken from reference TRBV5-6 and TRBJ2-7, reads DAGVTQSPTHLIKTRGQQVTLRCSPKSGHDTVSWYQQALGQGPQFIFQYYEEEERQRGNFPDRFSGHQFPNYSSELNVNALLLGDSALYLCASTAGTGYSYEQYFGPGTRLTVT.

V is TRBV28 and J is TRBJ1-2, with a possible D match to TRBD1 (5 bases). Trimming removed 2 bases from V and 3 bases from J, with 7 bases in between. This CDR3 region has 13 residues. Germline V gene data show CDR1 as MDHEN and CDR2 as SYDVKM. Here the CDR3 reads CASSLRQYYGYTF. DNA for the CDR3: TGTGCCAGCAGTTTAAGACAGTACTATGGCTACACCTTC.

J is TRBJ1-1 and V is TRBV28; unclear D gene. This CDR3 region has 13 residues. Trimming took 5 bases from V and 13 from J, leaving 20 bases between them. Germline V CDR1 and CDR2: MDHEN, SYDVKM. CDR3 coding DNA: TGTGCCAGCAGTCTCCTAGGCTCTCAGGACGATTTCTTT. This translates into CASSLLGSQDDFF. The whole variable domain, filled in from reference TRBV28 and TRBJ1-1, reads DVKVTQSSRYLVKRTGEKVFLECVQDMDHENMFWYRQDPGLGLRLIYFSYDVKMKEKGDIPEGYSVSREKKERFSLILESASTNQTSMYLCASSLLGSQDDFFGQGTRLTVV.

J is TRBJ1-1 and V is TRBV7-3, with D unclear. Trimming removed 5 bases from V and 1 base from J, with 11 bases in between. This CDR3 is built from 14 residues. CDR1 SGHTA and CDR2 FQGTGA come from the germline V gene. CDR3 loop: CASSPSPQNTEAFF. CDR3 DNA: TGTGCCAGCAGCCCGAGCCCCCAGAACACTGAAGCTTTCTTT.

The table lists this clone with a count of one. The chain employs TRBV6-2 or TRBV6-3 and TRBJ2-3, with TRBD2 matching 12 bases. Trimming cost V 6 bases and J 5 bases; bases outside gene matches: 6. This CDR3 is built from 15 residues. CDR1 is MNHEY and CDR2 is SVGEGT in the germline V gene. CDR3 loop: CASSRLAGVVDTQYF. The DNA of the CDR3 is TGTGCCAGCAGCAGACTAGCGGGGGTGGTAGATACGCAGTATTTT.

The V call is TRBV3-1 (or the pseudogene TRBV3-2), the J call TRBJ2-7, with 9 bases fitting TRBD1. CDR1 and CDR2 (germline): LGHDT, YNNKEL (reference sequence). The CDR3 extends over 15 amino acids. V lost 5 bases and J lost 5; bases outside the gene matches: 10. The CDR3 sequence is CASSNGPDRGHEQYF. The CDR3, as DNA: TGTGCCAGCAGCAACGGGCCGGACAGGGGACACGAGCAGTACTTC.

V usage is TRBV19 and J usage is TRBJ1-1, with TRBD1 matching over 10 bases. The V and J ends lost 7 bases and 1 base, in that order; junction bases with no gene match: 18. The CDR3 covers 19 residues. CDR1 is LNHDA, CDR2 SQIVND, per germline (reference sequence). The CDR3 protein is CASNDLYPGQGPSNTEAFF. The CDR3 bases are TGTGCCAGTAATGACCTTTACCCGGGACAGGGGCCTTCGAACACTGAAGCTTTCTTT.

This chain connects TRBV5-1 to TRBJ2-1, with D maybe TRBD1 (6 bases). The CDR3 consists of 14 residues. CDR1 and CDR2 from the germline V gene are SGHRS and YFSETQ. With 3 bases removed from V and 10 bases from J, the gap between germline ends came to 17 bases. The CDR3 loop is CASSSGGEGSEQFF. CDR3 sequence (DNA): TGCGCCAGCAGCTCTGGGGGCGAGGGGTCAGAGCAGTTCTTC.

The rearrangement links TRBV6-2 or TRBV6-3 to TRBJ2-7; no reliable D call. Between the trimmed V and J ends, which lost 6 bases and 5 bases, there was a span of 17 bases. The germline gives CDR1 MNHEY, CDR2 SVGEGT. This CDR3 has 14 residues. The CDR3 nucleotides are TGTGCCAGCAGCGAAACTGGGGTCCGCCACGAGCAGTACTTC. Translation gives CASSETGVRHEQYF.

The CDR3 spells CASSQDSAYNEQFF. In DNA form, the CDR3 reads TGTGCCAGTAGTCAAGACAGTGCCTACAATGAGCAGTTCTTC. The gene calls are TRBV19 and TRBJ2-1; D possibly corresponds to TRBD1 (5 bases). The CDR3 is made up of 14 amino acids. V lost 5 bases to trimming and J lost 2 bases, with 10 bases between them. The germline gives CDR1 LNHDA, CDR2 SQIVND (reference sequence).

The genes are TRBV7-9 and TRBJ1-1; D is unresolved. The CDR3 loop spans 12 amino acids. Trimming left V 0 bases short and J 8 bases short, with 7 bases between. From germline, CDR1 is SEHNR and CDR2 FQNEAQ (reference sequence). CDR3 amino acids: CASSLAQLEAFF. CDR3 coding DNA: TGTGCCAGCAGCTTAGCGCAATTGGAAGCTTTCTTT.

The chain employs TRBV13 and TRBJ1-2; D may be TRBD1 (5 bases). Trimming left V 5 bases short and J 4 bases short, with 20 bases between. Germline values: CDR1 PRHDT, CDR2 FYEKMQ (reference sequence). The CDR3 loop spans 16 amino acids. CDR3 nucleotides: TGTGCCAGCAGCCCAAGGGGCCCGGCAGGGCTCTATGGCTACACCTTC. It is translated as CASSPRGPAGLYGYTF.

The chain has TRBV19 and TRBJ2-5, with 12 bases that match TRBD1. Losses at the gene ends were 1 base for V and 4 bases for J; bases not matched to a gene: 4. This CDR3 is built from 16 residues. Germline V gene lookup returns CDR1 LNHDA and CDR2 SQIVND (reference sequence). CDR3 protein: CASSIGGTGGAETQYF. Here the CDR3 DNA reads TGTGCCAGTAGTATAGGGGGGACAGGGGGCGCAGAGACCCAGTACTTC.

This clone was detected only once. The J gene is TRBJ1-1, the V gene TRBV30; D remains unclear. The ends were cut back, 6 bases at V and 8 bases at J, with 16 bases in the middle. CDR1 is GTSNPN, CDR2 SVGIG, per germline (reference sequence). CDR3 size: 12 residues. This CDR3 reads CACIKKGREAFF. CDR3 nucleotide sequence: TGTGCCTGTATAAAAAAGGGAAGGGAAGCTTTCTTT.

The rearrangement links TRBV19 to TRBJ2-3; D unresolved. The CDR3 runs to 14 residues. The V gene's germline CDR1 is LNHDA and CDR2 SQIVND (reference sequence). With 5 bases removed from V and 2 bases from J, the gap between germline ends came to 11 bases. The CDR3 spells CASSHAAITDTQYF. The DNA of the CDR3 is TGTGCCAGTAGTCATGCGGCAATCACAGATACGCAGTATTTT.

The rearrangement uses TRBV9 and TRBJ1-6; possible D gene TRBD1, 6 bases. Germline CDR1 SGDLS, CDR2 YYNGEE. The CDR3 consists of 15 residues. With 0 bases removed from V and 4 bases from J, the gap between germline ends came to 8 bases. CDR3 region: CASSVEGDYNSPLHF. CDR3 in DNA: TGTGCCAGCAGCGTAGAGGGGGATTATAATTCACCCCTCCACTTT.

The rearrangement links TRBV23-1 to TRBJ1-1, with 11 bases fitting TRBD1. TRBV23-1 is labeled an ORF, and its function is uncertain. The CDR3 is 15 residues long. With V trimmed by 4 bases and J by 4 bases, 5 bases remained unmatched. Here the CDR3 reads CASSPGGTGGTEAFF. The CDR3 coding sequence is TGCGCCAGCAGTCCAGGTGGGACAGGGGGCACTGAAGCTTTCTTT.

CDR3 protein: CAIRGVEDIQYF. DNA of the CDR3: TGTGCCATCAGAGGAGTGGAAGACATTCAGTACTTC. The chain employs TRBV10-3 and TRBJ2-4; D remains ambiguous. Trimming pared 6 bases from V and 8 bases from J, leaving 11 bases between. The CDR3 sequence is 12 residues long. Germline CDR1 reads ENHRY; CDR2 reads SYGVKD.